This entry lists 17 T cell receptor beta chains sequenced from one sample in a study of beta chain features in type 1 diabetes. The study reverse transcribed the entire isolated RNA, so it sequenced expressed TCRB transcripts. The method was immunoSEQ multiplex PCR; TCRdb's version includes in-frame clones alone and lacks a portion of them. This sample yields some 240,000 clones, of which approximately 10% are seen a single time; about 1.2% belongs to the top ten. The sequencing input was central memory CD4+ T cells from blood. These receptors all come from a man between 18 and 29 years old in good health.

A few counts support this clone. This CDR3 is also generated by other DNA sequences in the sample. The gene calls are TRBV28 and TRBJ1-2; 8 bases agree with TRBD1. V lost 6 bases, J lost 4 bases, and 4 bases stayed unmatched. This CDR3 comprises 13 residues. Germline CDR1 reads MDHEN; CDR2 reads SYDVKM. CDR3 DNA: TGTGCCAGCAGCTCCGGACAGGGCTATGGCTACACCTTC. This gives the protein CASSSGQGYGYTF.

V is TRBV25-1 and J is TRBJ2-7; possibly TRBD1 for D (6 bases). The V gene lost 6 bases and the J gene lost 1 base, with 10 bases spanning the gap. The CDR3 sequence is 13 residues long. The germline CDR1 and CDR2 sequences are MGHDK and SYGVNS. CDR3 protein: CASSRQDSYEQYF. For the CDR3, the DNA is TGTGCCAGCAGCCGACAGGATTCCTACGAGCAGTACTTC.

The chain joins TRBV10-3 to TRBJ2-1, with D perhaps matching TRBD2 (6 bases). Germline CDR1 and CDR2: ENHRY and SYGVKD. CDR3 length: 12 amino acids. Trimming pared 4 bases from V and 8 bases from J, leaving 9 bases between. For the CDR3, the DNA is TGTGCCATCAGTGTCGGGAGCGATGAGCAGTTCTTC. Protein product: CAISVGSDEQFF.

CDR3 sequence reads: CATRVGASGMAYEQYF. The CDR3 DNA is TGTGCCACCCGCGTAGGCGCTAGCGGGATGGCCTACGAGCAGTACTTC. This chain links TRBV19 with TRBJ2-7; 9 bases are a match to TRBD2. The V gene's germline CDR1 is LNHDA and CDR2 SQIVND (reference sequence). CDR3 length: 16 residues. Trimming removed 10 bases from V and 2 bases from J; junction bases left unmatched: 15.

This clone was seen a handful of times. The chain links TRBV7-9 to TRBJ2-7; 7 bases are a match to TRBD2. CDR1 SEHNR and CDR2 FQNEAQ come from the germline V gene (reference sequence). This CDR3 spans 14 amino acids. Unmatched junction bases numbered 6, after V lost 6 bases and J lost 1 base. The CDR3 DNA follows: TGTGCCAGCAGTTATAGCGGGCTTTCCTACGAGCAGTACTTC. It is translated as CASSYSGLSYEQYF.

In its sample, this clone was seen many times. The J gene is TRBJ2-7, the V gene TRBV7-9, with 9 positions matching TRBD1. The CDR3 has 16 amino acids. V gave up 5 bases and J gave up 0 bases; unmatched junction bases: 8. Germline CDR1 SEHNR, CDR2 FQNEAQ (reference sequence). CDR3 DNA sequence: TGTGCCAGCAGCCCCCCCAGGACAGGGGACTCCTACGAGCAGTACTTC. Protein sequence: CASSPPRTGDSYEQYF.

CDR3 protein: CAWSDDAGRTGELFF. Here the CDR3 DNA reads TGTGCCTGGAGTGACGATGCAGGGCGGACCGGGGAGCTGTTTTTT. The chain is built from TRBV30 and TRBJ2-2, with D perhaps TRBD1 (5 bases). CDR1 is GTSNPN, CDR2 SVGIG, per germline (reference sequence). Trimming stripped 1 base from V and 5 bases from J, with 14 bases between. This CDR3 region has 15 residues.

The CDR3 spells CSARDREGQPQHF. As DNA, the CDR3 is TGCAGCGCCCGGGACAGGGAGGGTCAGCCCCAGCATTTT. This chain uses TRBV29-1 with TRBJ1-5; 9 bases match TRBD1. The CDR3 runs 13 residues. Germline assignment: CDR1 SQVTM and CDR2 ANQGSEA. The ends lost 7 bases at V and 6 bases at J; junction bases unmatched: 7. Combining the CDR3 with reference TRBV29-1 and TRBJ1-5 gives the whole variable domain SAVISQKPSRDICQRGTSLTIQCQVDSQVTMMFWYRQQPGQSLTLIATANQGSEATYESGFVIDKFPISRPNLTFSTLTVSNMSPEDSSIYLCSARDREGQPQHFGDGTRLSIL.

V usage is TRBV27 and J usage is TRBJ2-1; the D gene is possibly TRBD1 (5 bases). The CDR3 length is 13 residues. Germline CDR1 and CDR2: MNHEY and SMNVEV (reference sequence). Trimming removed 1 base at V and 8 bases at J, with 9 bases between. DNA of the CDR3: TGTGCCAGCAGTTTATTCCACAGGCATGAGCAGTTCTTC. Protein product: CASSLFHRHEQFF.

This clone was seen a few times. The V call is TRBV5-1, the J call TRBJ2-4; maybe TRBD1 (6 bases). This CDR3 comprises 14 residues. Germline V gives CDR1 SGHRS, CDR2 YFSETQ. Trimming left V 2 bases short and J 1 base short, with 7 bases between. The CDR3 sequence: CASSLQGAKNIQYF. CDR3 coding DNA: TGCGCCAGCAGCTTACAGGGCGCCAAAAACATTCAGTACTTC.

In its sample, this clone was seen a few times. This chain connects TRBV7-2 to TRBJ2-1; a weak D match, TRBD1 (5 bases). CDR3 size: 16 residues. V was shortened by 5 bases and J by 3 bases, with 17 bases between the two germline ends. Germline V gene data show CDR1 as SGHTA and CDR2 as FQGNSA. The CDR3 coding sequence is TGTGCCAGCAGCCTAGGGGCAGGGCGACACTACAATGAGCAGTTCTTC. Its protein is CASSLGAGRHYNEQFF.

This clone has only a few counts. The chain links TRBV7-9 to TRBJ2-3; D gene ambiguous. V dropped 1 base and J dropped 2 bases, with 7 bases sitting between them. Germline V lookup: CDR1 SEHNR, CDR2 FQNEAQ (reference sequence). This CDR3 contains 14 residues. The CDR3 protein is CASSLDRPTDTQYF. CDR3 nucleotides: TGTGCCAGCAGCTTAGACCGTCCCACAGATACGCAGTATTTT.

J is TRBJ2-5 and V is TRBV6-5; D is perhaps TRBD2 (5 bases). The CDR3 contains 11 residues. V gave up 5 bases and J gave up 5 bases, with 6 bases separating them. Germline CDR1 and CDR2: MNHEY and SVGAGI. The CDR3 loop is CASSRGETQYF. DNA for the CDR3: TGTGCCAGCAGTCGAGGGGAGACCCAGTACTTC.

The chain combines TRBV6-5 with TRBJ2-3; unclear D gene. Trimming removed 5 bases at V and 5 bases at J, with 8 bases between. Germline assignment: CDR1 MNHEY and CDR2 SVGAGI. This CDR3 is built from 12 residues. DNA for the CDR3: TGTGCCAGCAGTACGACCGGAGATACGCAGTATTTT. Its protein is CASSTTGDTQYF.

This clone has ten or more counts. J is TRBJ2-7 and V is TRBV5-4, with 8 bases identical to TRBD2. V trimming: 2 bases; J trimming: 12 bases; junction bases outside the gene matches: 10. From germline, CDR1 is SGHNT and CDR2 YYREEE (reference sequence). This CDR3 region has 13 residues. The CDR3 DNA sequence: TGTGCCAGCAGCTTACAAACCAGCGGGAGACCGTACTTC. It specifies CASSLQTSGRPYF.

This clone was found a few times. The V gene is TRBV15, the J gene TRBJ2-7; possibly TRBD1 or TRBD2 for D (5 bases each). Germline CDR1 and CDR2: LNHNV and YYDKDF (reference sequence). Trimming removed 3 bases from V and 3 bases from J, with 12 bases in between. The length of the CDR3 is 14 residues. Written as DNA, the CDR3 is TGTGCCACCAGCAGGACACGGGGCGGCTACGAGCAGTACTTC. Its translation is CATSRTRGGYEQYF. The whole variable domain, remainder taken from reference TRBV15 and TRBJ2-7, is DAMVIQNPRYQVTQFGKPVTLSCSQTLNHNVMYWYQQKSSQAPKLLFHYYDKDFNNEADTPDNFQSRRPNTSFCFLDIRSPGLGDTAMYLCATSRTRGGYEQYFGPGTRLTVT.

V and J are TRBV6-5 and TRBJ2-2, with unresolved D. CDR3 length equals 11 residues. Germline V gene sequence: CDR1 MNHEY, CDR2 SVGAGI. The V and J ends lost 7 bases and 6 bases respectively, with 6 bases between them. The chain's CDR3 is CASTWAGELFF. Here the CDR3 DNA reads TGTGCCAGCACCTGGGCCGGGGAGCTGTTTTTT.